Listed here are 12 T cell receptor beta chains from one sample, sequenced in a study of blood T cell repertoires in COVID-19. TCRdb's table, derived via immunoSEQ multiplex PCR, lists solely in-frame clones and lacks some. The table has about 460,000 clones, about 88% seen once. The specimen was PBMCs or T cells enriched from blood (not recorded which). The receptors were sampled from a woman in her fifties or sixties who had recovered from COVID-19.

In nucleotides, the CDR3 is TGTGCCACCAGTGCTGGGACAGGGGGCGATCAGCCCCAGCATTTT. As protein: CATSAGTGGDQPQHF. The chain recombines TRBV24-1 with TRBJ1-5; 12 nucleotides line up with TRBD1. CDR1 is KGHDR and CDR2 is SFDVKD in the germline V gene. CDR3 size: 15 residues. V lost 5 bases, J lost 5 bases, and 3 bases stayed unmatched.

The V call is TRBV3-1 (or the pseudogene TRBV3-2), the J call TRBJ1-5, with 8 nucleotides matching TRBD1. From germline, CDR1 is LGHDT and CDR2 YNNKEL (reference sequence). The CDR3 runs to 13 residues. J was trimmed by 4 bases and V by 5 bases; bases with no gene match: 1. In DNA, the CDR3 is TGTGCCAGCAGCTACAGGGGGAATCAGCCCCAGCATTTT. Its protein is CASSYRGNQPQHF.

The chain carries TRBV5-1 and TRBJ1-1, with D possibly being TRBD1 (6 bases). The CDR3 loop spans 16 amino acids. V lost 4 bases and J 0 bases, leaving 16 bases between the germline ends. Germline V gene data show CDR1 as SGHRS and CDR2 as YFSETQ. DNA of the CDR3: TGCGCCAGCAGCCCGTCAATCGGGACACTGAACACTGAAGCTTTCTTT. It specifies CASSPSIGTLNTEAFF.

V is TRBV7-6 and J is TRBJ2-3; 9 bases match TRBD1. This CDR3 is 14 amino acids long. V trimming: 5 bases; J trimming: 5 bases; junction bases outside the gene matches: 5. CDR1 is SGHVS and CDR2 is FNYEAQ in the germline V gene. The CDR3 region is CASSTPDRGDTQYF. The CDR3 coding sequence is TGTGCCAGCAGCACTCCGGACAGGGGAGATACGCAGTATTTT.

The genes are TRBV25-1 and TRBJ1-5; TRBD1 agrees at 7 bases. The CDR3 contains 14 residues. Germline V gene lookup returns CDR1 MGHDK and CDR2 SYGVNS. V was pared by 4 bases and J by 2 bases, with 2 bases of the junction left unmatched. The CDR3 protein is CASSATGGNQPQHF. CDR3 bases: TGTGCCAGCAGTGCTACAGGGGGCAATCAGCCCCAGCATTTT.

The genes are TRBV5-1 and TRBJ2-7; the match to TRBD1 covers 10 bases. Germline-derived CDR1 and CDR2 are SGHRS and YFSETQ. The ends lost 0 bases at V and 3 bases at J; junction bases unmatched: 18. The CDR3 length is 20 residues. The CDR3 nucleotides are TGCGCCAGCAGCTTGGAGAGGCGCGGGACAGGGGTTATTCGAGTCTACGAGCAGTACGTC. Residues: CASSLERRGTGVIRVYEQYV.

The V gene is TRBV5-4, the J gene TRBJ2-2; a weak D match, TRBD2 (7 bases). CDR1 is SGHNT, CDR2 YYREEE, per germline (reference sequence). V dropped 3 bases and J dropped 7 bases, with 16 bases sitting between them. The CDR3 is 15 residues long. CDR3 in amino acids: CASSSGGLGNGELFF. The CDR3 nucleotides are TGTGCCAGCAGCTCCGGGGGGCTGGGTAACGGGGAGCTGTTTTTT.

This rearrangement joins TRBV7-9 to TRBJ2-1, with TRBD1 matching over 10 bases. Losses at the gene ends were 1 base for V and 6 bases for J; bases not matched to a gene: 3. CDR1 is SEHNR and CDR2 is FQNEAQ in the germline V gene (reference sequence). CDR3 length: 15 amino acids. CDR3 DNA: TGTGCCAGCAGCTTAGTGACAGGGGGCCTCAATGAGCAGTTCTTC. Its protein is CASSLVTGGLNEQFF.

The rearrangement uses TRBV11-3 and TRBJ1-4; tentative D call: TRBD1 (6 bases). With 3 bases removed from V and 8 bases from J, the gap between germline ends came to 13 bases. The CDR3 runs to 14 residues. The V gene's germline CDR1 is SGHNT and CDR2 YENEEA. The CDR3 is CASSFGDNYEKLFF. The CDR3 DNA reads as TGTGCCAGCAGCTTCGGGGACAACTACGAAAAACTGTTTTTT.

V and J are TRBV11-2 and TRBJ2-5; maybe TRBD2 (7 bases). The V gene's germline CDR1 is SGHAT and CDR2 FQNNGV. V was cut by 7 bases and J by 4 bases, with 19 bases left in between. The CDR3 covers 15 residues. The CDR3 bases are TGTGCCAGCAACCCCGTAGGGGGGGCCCGAGAGACCCAGTACTTC. Protein product: CASNPVGGARETQYF.

CDR3 protein: CAISDPTGLAGDEQFF. In DNA form, the CDR3 reads TGTGCCATCAGTGACCCCACAGGACTAGCGGGGGATGAGCAGTTCTTC. The chain joins TRBV10-3 to TRBJ2-1; 13 bases fit TRBD2. The CDR3 totals 16 residues. CDR1 is ENHRY and CDR2 is SYGVKD in the germline V gene. J lost 8 bases, V lost 3 bases, and 7 bases had no gene match.

The rearrangement links TRBV24-1 to TRBJ2-1; D perhaps matches TRBD1 (5 bases). Trimming removed 1 base from V and 0 bases from J, with 12 bases in between. This CDR3 has 17 amino acids. Looked up from germline, CDR1 is KGHDR and CDR2 is SFDVKD. CDR3 sequence (DNA): TGTGCCACCAGTGATTTTCGGGCAGGGTCCTCCTACAATGAGCAGTTCTTC. This codes for CATSDFRAGSSYNEQFF.